This T cell receptor (beta chain) was sequenced during a study of regulatory T cells in long-lasting Graves disease. This clonotype was counted ten times or more. Library construction for TCR beta used iRepertoire HTBI primers and Arm-PCR of CDR3 regions. TCRdb ran MiXCR on the multiplex PCR reads and lists one entry per CDR3 protein. This table has roughly 520,000 distinct CDR3 sequences, more than 10% appearing once. Specified time point: newly diagnosed GD, antithyroid drugs for less than 3 months. The TCR library was prepared using RNA isolated from PBMCs. The data were also submitted as part of a second study, on T cells in Graves' hyperthyroidism and ophthalmopathy.

Specimen: peripheral blood mononuclear cells (PBMCs), collected at new diagnosis, from a patient treated with antithyroid drugs. This sequence originates from a woman in her twenties or thirties with Graves disease.

The CDR3 DNA reads TGCGCCAGCAGGGCCATCGGGAACCCACATAACAATGAGCAGTTCTTC. It yields the protein CASRAIGNPHNNEQFF. V and J are TRBV10-2 and TRBJ2-1, with D possibly TRBD2 on 5 matching bases. CDR3 length: 16 amino acids. Germline CDR1 is WSHSY and CDR2 is SAAADI. Trimming took off 6 bases at V and 5 bases at J, with 20 bases between the two ends.